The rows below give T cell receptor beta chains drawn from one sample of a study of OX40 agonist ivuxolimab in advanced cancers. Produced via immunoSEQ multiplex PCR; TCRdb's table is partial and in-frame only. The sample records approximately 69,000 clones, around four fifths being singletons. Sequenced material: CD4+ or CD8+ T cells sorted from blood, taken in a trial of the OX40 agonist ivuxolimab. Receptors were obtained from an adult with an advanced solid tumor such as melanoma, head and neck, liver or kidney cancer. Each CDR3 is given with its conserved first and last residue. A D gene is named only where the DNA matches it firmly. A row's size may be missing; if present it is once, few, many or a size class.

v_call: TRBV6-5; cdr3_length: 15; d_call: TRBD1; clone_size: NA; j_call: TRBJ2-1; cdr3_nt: TGTGCCAGCAGTTACCGGACAGGGACCGGGAATGAGCAGTTCTTC; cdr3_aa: CASSYRTGTGNEQFF
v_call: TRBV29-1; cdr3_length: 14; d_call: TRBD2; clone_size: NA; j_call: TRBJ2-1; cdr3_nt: TGCAGCGAAGAGACTAGCGGCAAACCCAATGAGCAGTTCTTC; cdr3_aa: CSEETSGKPNEQFF
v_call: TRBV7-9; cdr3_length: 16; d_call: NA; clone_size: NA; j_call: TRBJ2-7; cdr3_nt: TGTGCCAGCAGCTTGGGGGGGCTAGCGGAGAACTACGAGCAGTACTTC; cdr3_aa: CASSLGGLAENYEQYF
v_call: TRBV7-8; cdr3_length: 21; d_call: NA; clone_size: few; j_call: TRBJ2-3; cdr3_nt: TGTGCCAGCAGCTTACAGGGGAGGGTTTGGTTGTTACAGATCCATTCAGATACGCAGTATTTT; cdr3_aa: CASSLQGRVWLLQIHSDTQYF
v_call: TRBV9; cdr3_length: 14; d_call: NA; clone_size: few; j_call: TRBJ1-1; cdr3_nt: TGTGCCAGCAGCGTAGAGGCGGATGGTACTGAAGCTTTCTTT; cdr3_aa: CASSVEADGTEAFF
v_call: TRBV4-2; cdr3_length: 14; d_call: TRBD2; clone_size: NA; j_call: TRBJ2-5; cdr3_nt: TGTGCCAGCAGCCAACGAAGCGGGAGTGAGACCCAGTACTTC; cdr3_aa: CASSQRSGSETQYF
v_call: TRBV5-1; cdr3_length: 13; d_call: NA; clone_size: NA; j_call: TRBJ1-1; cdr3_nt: TGCGCCAGCAGCCATAACTCAGGGACTGAAGCTTTCTTT; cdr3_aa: CASSHNSGTEAFF
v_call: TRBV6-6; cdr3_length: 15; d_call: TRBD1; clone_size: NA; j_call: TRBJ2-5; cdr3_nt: TGTGCCAGCAGTTACTACACAGGGGGCGCAGAGACCCAGTACTTC; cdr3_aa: CASSYYTGGAETQYF
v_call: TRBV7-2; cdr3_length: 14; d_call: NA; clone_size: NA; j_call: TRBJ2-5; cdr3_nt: TGTGCCAGCAGCTCGACAGGCGGCCAAGAGACCCAGTACTTC; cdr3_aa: CASSSTGGQETQYF
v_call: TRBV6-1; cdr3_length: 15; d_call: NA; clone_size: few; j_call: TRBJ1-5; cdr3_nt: TGTGCCAGCAGTGAAGTGGGAGGGATAGGTCAGCCCCAGCATTTT; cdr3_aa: CASSEVGGIGQPQHF
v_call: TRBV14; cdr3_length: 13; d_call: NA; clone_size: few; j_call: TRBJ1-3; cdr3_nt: TGTGCCAGCAGCCTGAACTCTGGAAACACCATATATTTT; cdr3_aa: CASSLNSGNTIYF
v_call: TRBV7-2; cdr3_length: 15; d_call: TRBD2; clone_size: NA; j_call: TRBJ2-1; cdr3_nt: TGTGCCAGCAGCTTTGGACTAGCGGCTTTCAATGAGCAGTTCTTC; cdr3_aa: CASSFGLAAFNEQFF
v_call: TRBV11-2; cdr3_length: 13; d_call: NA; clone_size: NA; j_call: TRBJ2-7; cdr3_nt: TGTGCCAGCAGCTTAGATATGCGGGACGAGCAGTACTTC; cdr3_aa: CASSLDMRDEQYF
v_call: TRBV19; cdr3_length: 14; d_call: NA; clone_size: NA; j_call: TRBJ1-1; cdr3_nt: TGTGCCAGTAGTATCCAGGGAAGGGGAACTGAAGCTTTCTTT; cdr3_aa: CASSIQGRGTEAFF
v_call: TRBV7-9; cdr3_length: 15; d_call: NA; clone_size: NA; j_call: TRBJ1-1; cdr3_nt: TGTGCCAGCAGCGCCCGGGCCCTCTCCCCCACAAGGGCTTTCTTT; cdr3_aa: CASSARALSPTRAFF
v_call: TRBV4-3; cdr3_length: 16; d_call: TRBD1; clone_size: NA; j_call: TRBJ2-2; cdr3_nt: TGCGCCAGCAGCCAAGATCCCACAGGGGGCACCGGGGAGCTGTTTTTT; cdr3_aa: CASSQDPTGGTGELFF